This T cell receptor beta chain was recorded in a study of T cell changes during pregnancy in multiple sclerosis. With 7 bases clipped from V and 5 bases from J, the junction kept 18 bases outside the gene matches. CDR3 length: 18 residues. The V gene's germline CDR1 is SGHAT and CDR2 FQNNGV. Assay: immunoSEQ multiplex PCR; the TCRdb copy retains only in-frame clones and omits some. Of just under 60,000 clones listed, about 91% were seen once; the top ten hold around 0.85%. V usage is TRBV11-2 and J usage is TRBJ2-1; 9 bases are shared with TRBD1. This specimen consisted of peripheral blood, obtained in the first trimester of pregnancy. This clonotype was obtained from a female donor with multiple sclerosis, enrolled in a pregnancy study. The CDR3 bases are TGTGCCAGCATCAACTCGACAGGGGGTTGGTTTGGGCACAATGAGCAGTTCTTC. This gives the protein CASINSTGGWFGHNEQFF.